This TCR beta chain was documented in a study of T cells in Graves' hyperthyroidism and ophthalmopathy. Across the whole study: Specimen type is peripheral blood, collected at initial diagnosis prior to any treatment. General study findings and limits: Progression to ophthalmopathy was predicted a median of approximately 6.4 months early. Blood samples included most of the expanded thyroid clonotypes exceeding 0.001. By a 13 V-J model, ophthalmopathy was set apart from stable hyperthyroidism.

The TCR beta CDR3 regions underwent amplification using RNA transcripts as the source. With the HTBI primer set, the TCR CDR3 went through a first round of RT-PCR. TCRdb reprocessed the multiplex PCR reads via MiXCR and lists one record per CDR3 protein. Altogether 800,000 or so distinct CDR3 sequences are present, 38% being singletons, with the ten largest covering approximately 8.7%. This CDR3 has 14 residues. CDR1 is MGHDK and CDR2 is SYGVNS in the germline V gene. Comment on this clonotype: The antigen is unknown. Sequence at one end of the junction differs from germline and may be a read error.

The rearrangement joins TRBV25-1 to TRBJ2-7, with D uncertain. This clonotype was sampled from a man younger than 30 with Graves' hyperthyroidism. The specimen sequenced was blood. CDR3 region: CASSQVGNPYEQYF. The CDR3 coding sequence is TGCGCCAGCAGCCAAGTAGGCAATCCCTACGAGCAGTACTTC.